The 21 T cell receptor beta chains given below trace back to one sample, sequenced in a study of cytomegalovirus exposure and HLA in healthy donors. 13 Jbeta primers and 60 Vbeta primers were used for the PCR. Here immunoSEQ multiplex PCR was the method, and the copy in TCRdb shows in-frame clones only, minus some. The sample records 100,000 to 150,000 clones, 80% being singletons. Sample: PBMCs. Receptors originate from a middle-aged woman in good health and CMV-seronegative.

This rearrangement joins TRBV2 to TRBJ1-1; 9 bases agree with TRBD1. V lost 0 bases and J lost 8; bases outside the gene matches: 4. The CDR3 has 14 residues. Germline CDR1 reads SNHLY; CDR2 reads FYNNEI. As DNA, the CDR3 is TGTGCCAGCAGTGAAGCGCCCGGACAGGGGGAAGCTTTCTTT. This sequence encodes CASSEAPGQGEAFF.

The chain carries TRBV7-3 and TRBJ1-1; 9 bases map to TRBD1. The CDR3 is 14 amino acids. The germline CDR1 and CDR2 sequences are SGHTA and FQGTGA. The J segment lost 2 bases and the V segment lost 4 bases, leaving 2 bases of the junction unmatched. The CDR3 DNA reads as TGTGCCAGCAGCTCGGGACAGGGAAACACTGAAGCTTTCTTT. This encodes CASSSGQGNTEAFF. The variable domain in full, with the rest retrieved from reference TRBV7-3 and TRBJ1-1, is GAGVSQTPSNKVTEKGKYVELRCDPISGHTALYWYRQSLGQGPEFLIYFQGTGAADDSGLPNDRFFAVRPEGSVSTLKIQRTERGDSAVYLCASSSGQGNTEAFFGQGTRLTVV.

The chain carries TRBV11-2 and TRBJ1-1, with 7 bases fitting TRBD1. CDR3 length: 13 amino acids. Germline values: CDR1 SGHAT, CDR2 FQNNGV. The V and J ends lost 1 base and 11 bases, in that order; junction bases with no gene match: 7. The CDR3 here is CASSLGDRLGAFF. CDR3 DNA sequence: TGTGCCAGCAGCTTAGGGGACAGACTTGGCGCTTTCTTT.

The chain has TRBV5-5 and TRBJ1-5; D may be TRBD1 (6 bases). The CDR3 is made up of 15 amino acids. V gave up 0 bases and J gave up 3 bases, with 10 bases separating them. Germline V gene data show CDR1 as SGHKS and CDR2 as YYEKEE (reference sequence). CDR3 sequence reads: CASSLEGTTNQPQHF. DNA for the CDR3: TGTGCCAGCAGCTTGGAGGGGACAACCAATCAGCCCCAGCATTTT.

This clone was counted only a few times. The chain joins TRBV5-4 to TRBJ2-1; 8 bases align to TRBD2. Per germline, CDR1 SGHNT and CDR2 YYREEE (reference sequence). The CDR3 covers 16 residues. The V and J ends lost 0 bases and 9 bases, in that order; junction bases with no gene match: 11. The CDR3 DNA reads TGTGCCAGCAGCTTGGGGACAGCGGGAGCTCTGGGTGAGCAGTTCTTC. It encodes CASSLGTAGALGEQFF.

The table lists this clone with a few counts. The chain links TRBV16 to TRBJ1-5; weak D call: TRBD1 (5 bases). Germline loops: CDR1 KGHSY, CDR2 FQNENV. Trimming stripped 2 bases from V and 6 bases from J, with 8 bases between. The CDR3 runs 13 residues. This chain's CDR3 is CASSQDRVQPQHF. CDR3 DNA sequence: TGTGCCAGCAGCCAAGACAGAGTTCAGCCCCAGCATTTT.

This chain's CDR3 is CASSHGPEGYEQYF. CDR3 bases: TGTGCCAGTAGTCATGGGCCGGAGGGGTACGAGCAGTACTTC. The chain couples TRBV19 to TRBJ2-7; tentative D call: TRBD2 (6 bases). This CDR3 is 14 amino acids long. Germline lookup yields CDR1 LNHDA and CDR2 SQIVND (reference sequence). V lost 5 bases, J lost 4 bases, and 15 bases lay in between.

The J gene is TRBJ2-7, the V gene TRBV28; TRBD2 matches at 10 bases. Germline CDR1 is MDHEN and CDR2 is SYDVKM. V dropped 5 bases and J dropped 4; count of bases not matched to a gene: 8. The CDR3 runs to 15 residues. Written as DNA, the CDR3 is TGTGCCAGCAGTCCCAGCGGGAGGGCCTCTTACGAGCAGTACTTC. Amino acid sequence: CASSPSGRASYEQYF.

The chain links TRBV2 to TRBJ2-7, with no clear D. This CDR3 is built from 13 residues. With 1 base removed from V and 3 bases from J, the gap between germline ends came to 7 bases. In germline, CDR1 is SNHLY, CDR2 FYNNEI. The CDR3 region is CASSEGGSYEQYF. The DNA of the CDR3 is TGTGCCAGCAGTGAAGGTGGCAGCTACGAGCAGTACTTC.

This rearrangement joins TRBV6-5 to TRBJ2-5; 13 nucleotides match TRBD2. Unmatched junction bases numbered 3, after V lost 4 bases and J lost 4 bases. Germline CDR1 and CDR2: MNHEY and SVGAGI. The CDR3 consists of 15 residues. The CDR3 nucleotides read TGTGCCAGCAGTTGGGGACTAGCGGGGAGAGAGACCCAGTACTTC. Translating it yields CASSWGLAGRETQYF.

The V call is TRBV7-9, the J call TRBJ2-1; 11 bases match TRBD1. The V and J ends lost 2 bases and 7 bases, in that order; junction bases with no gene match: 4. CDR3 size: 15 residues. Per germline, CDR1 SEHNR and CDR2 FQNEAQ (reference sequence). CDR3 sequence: CASSLSGQGANEQFF. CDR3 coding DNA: TGTGCCAGCAGCTTAAGCGGACAGGGGGCTAATGAGCAGTTCTTC. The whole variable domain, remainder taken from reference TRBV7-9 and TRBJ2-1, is DTGVSQNPRHKITKRGQNVTFRCDPISEHNRLYWYRQTLGQGPEFLTYFQNEAQLEKSRLLSDRFSAERPKGSFSTLEIQRTEQGDSAMYLCASSLSGQGANEQFFGPGTRLTVL.

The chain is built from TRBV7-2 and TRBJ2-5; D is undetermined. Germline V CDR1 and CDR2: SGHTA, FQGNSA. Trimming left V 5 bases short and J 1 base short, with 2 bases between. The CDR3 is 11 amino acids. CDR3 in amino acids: CASSLQETQYF. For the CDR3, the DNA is TGTGCCAGCAGCCTCCAAGAGACCCAGTACTTC.

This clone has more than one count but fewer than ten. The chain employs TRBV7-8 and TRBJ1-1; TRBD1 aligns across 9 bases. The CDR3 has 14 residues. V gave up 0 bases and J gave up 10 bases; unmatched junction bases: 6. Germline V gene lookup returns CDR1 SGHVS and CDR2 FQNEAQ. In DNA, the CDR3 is TGTGCCAGCAGCTTAGCCGGGACAGGGAAGCGAGCTTTCTTT. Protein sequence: CASSLAGTGKRAFF.

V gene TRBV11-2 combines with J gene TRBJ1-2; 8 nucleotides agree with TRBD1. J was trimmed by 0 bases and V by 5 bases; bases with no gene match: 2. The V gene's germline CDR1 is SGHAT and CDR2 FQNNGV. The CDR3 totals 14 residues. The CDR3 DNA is TGTGCCAGCAGCACGGACAGGGCTAACTATGGCTACACCTTC. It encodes CASSTDRANYGYTF.

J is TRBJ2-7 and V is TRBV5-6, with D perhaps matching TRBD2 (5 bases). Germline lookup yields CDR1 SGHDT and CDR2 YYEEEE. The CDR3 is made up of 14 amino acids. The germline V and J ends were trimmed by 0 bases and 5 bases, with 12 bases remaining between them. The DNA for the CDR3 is TGTGCCAGCAGCTTGGCCAACGGGGAACACGAGCAGTACTTC. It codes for CASSLANGEHEQYF.

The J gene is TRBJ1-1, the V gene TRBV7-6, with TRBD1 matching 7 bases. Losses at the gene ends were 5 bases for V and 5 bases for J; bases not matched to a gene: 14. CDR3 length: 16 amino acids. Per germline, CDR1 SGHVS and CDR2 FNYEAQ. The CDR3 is CASSPPATGINTEAFF. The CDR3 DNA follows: TGTGCCAGCAGCCCCCCCGCGACAGGGATTAATACTGAAGCTTTCTTT. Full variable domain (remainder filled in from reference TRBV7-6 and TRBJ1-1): GAGVSQSPRYKVTKRGQDVALRCDPISGHVSLYWYRQALGQGPEFLTYFNYEAQQDKSGLPNDRFSAERPEGSISTLTIQRTEQRDSAMYRCASSPPATGINTEAFFGQGTRLTVV.

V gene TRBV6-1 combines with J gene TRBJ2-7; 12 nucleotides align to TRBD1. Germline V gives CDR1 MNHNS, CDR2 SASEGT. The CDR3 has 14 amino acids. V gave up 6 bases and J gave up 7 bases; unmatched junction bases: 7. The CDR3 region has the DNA TGTGCCAGCAGCCGGGACAGGGGGCAAGGGGAGCAGTACTTC. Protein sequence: CASSRDRGQGEQYF.

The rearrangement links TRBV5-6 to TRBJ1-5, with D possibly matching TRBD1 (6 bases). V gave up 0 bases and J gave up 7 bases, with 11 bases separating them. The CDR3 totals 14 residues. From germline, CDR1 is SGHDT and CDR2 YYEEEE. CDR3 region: CASSLAGGAQPQHF. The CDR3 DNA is TGTGCCAGCAGCTTGGCGGGGGGCGCCCAGCCCCAGCATTTT.

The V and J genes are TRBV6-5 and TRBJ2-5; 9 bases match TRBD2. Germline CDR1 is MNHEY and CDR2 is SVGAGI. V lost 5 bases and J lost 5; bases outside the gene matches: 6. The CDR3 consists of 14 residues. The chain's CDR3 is CASSPRLAEETQYF. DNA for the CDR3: TGTGCCAGCAGTCCCCGACTAGCGGAGGAGACCCAGTACTTC.

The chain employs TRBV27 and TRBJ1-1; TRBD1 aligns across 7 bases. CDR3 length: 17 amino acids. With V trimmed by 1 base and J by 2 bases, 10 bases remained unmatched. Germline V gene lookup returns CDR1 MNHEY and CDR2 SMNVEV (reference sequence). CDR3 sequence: CASSLWFRDSPNTEAFF. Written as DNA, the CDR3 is TGTGCCAGCAGTTTATGGTTCCGGGACAGCCCAAACACTGAAGCTTTCTTT.

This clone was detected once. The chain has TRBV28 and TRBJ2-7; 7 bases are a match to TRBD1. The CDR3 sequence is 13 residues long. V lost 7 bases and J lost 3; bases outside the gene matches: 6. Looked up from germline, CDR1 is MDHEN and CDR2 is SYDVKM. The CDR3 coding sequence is TGTGCCAGCACCCCCGGACAGGTCTACGAGCAGTACTTC. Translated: CASTPGQVYEQYF. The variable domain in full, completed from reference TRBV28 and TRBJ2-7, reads DVKVTQSSRYLVKRTGEKVFLECVQDMDHENMFWYRQDPGLGLRLIYFSYDVKMKEKGDIPEGYSVSREKKERFSLILESASTNQTSMYLCASTPGQVYEQYFGPGTRLTVT.